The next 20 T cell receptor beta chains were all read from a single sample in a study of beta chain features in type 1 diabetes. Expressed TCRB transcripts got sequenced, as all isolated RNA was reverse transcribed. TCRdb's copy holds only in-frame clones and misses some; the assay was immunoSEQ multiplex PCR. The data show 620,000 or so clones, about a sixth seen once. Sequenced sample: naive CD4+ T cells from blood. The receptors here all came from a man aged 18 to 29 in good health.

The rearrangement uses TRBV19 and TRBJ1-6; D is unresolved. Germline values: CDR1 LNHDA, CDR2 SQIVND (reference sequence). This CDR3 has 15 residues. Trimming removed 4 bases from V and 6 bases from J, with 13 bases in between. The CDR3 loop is CASSTATRVNSPLHF. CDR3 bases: TGTGCCAGTAGTACAGCAACTCGGGTTAATTCACCCCTCCACTTT.

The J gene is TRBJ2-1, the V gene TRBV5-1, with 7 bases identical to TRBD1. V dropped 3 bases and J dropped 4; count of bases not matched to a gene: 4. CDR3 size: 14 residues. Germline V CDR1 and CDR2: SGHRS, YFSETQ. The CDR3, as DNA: TGCGCCAGCAGCTCTCTGACAGGGTACAATGAGCAGTTCTTC. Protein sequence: CASSSLTGYNEQFF. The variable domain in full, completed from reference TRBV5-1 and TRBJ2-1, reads KAGVTQTPRYLIKTRGQQVTLSCSPISGHRSVSWYQQTPGQGLQFLFEYFSETQRNKGNFPGRFSGRQFSNSRSEMNVSTLELGDSALYLCASSSLTGYNEQFFGPGTRLTVL.

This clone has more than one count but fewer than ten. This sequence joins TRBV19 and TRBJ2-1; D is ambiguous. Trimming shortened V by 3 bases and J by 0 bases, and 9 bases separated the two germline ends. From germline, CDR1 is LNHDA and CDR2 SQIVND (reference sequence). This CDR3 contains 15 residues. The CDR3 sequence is CASSIPMSSYNEQFF. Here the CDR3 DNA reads TGTGCCAGTAGTATTCCCATGAGCTCCTACAATGAGCAGTTCTTC.

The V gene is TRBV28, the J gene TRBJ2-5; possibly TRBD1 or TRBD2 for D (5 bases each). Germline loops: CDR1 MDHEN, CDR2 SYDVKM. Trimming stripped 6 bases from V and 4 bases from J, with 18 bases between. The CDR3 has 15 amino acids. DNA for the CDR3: TGTGCCAGCAGCATCCGGACCCCGAGGGGAGAGACCCAGTACTTC. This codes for CASSIRTPRGETQYF.

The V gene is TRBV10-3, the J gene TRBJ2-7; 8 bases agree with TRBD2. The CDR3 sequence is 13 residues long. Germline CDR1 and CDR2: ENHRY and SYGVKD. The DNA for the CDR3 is TGTGCAGTCGGGAGGGTCCCCTCCTACGAGCAGTACTTC. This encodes CAVGRVPSYEQYF.

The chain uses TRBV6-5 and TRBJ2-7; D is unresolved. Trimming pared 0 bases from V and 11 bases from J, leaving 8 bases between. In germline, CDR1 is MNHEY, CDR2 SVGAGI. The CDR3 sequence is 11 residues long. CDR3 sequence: CASSYSDKEYF. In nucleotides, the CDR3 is TGTGCCAGCAGTTACTCCGACAAAGAGTACTTC.

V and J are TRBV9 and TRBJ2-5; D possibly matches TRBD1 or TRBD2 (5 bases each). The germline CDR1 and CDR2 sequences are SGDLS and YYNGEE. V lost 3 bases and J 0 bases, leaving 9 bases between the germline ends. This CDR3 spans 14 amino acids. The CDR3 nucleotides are TGTGCCAGCAGCGGGGGGTGGTACCAAGAGACCCAGTACTTC. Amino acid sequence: CASSGGWYQETQYF.

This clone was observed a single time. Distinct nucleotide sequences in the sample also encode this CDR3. The DNA of the CDR3 is TGTGCCAGCAGTCCTGGGACTAGCGGGAGCAATGAGCAGTTCTTC. Residues: CASSPGTSGSNEQFF. The J gene is TRBJ2-1, the V gene TRBV28; 14 nucleotides align to TRBD2. After removal of 5 bases from V and 6 bases from J, the junction contained 3 bases not matched to a gene. Germline CDR1 reads MDHEN; CDR2 reads SYDVKM. The CDR3 is 15 amino acids.

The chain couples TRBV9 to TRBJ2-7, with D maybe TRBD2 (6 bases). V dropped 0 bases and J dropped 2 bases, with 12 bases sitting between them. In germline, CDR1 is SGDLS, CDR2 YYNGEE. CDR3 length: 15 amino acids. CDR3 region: CASSVGREIPYEQYF. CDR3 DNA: TGTGCCAGCAGCGTAGGGAGGGAGATCCCCTACGAGCAGTACTTC.

The CDR3 DNA is TGTGCCAGCAGTGGGACAGGACGGAATGAAAAACTGTTTTTT. Amino acid sequence: CASSGTGRNEKLFF. V is TRBV28 and J is TRBJ1-4, with TRBD1 matching 8 bases. The V and J ends lost 5 bases and 5 bases, in that order; junction bases with no gene match: 4. The CDR3 has 14 amino acids. The germline gives CDR1 MDHEN, CDR2 SYDVKM.

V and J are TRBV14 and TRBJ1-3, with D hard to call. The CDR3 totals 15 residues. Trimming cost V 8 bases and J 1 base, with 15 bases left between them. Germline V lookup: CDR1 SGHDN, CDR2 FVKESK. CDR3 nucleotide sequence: TGTGCCAGCTCCTCCGTAGCGTCGTCTGGAAACACCATATATTTT. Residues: CASSSVASSGNTIYF.

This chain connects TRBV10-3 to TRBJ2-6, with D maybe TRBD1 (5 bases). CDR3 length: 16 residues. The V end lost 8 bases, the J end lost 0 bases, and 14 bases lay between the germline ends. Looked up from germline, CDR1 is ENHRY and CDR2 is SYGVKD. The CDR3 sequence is CAIGAPTSSGANVLTF. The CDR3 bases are TGTGCCATCGGGGCACCTACCTCCTCTGGGGCCAACGTCCTGACTTTC.

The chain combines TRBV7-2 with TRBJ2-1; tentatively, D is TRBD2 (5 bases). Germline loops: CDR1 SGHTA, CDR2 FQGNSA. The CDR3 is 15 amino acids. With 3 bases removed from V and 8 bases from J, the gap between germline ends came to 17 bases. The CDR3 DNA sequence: TGTGCCAGCAGCTTTGTTGGAGAGGGAACGCATGAGCAGTTCTTC. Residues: CASSFVGEGTHEQFF.

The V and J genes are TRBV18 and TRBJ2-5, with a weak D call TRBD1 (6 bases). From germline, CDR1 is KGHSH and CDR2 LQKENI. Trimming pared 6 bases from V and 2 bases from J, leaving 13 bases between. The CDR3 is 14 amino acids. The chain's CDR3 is CASSSWDTQETQYF. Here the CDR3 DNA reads TGTGCCAGCTCGAGCTGGGACACACAAGAGACCCAGTACTTC.

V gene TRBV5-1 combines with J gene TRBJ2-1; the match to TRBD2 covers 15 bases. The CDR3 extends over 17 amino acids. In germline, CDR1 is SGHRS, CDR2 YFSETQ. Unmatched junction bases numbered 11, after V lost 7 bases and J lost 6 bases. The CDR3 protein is CASGSGLAGGTANEQFF. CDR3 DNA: TGCGCCAGCGGCTCGGGACTAGCGGGAGGAACGGCCAATGAGCAGTTCTTC. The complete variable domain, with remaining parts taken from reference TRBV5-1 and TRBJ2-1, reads KAGVTQTPRYLIKTRGQQVTLSCSPISGHRSVSWYQQTPGQGLQFLFEYFSETQRNKGNFPGRFSGRQFSNSRSEMNVSTLELGDSALYLCASGSGLAGGTANEQFFGPGTRLTVL.

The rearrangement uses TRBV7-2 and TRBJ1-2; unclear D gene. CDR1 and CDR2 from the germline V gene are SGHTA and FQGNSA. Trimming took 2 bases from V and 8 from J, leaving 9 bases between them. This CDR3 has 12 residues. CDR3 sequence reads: CASSLMGKGYTF. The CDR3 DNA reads TGTGCCAGCAGCTTAATGGGGAAAGGCTACACCTTC. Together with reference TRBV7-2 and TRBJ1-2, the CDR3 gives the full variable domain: GAGVSQSPSNKVTEKGKDVELRCDPISGHTALYWYRQSLGQGLEFLIYFQGNSAPDKSGLPSDRFSAERTGGSVSTLTIQRTQQEDSAVYLCASSLMGKGYTFGSGTRLTVV.

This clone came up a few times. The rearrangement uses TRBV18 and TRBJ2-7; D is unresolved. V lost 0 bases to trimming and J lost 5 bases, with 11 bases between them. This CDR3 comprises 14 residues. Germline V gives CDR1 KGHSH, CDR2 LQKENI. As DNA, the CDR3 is TGTGCCAGCTCACCACCGCTTAACACACACGAGCAGTACTTC. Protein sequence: CASSPPLNTHEQYF.

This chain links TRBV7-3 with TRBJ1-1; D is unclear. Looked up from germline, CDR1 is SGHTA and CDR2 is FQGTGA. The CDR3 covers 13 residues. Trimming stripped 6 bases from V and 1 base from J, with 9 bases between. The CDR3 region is CASSHRGNTEAFF. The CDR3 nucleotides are TGTGCCAGCAGTCACCGGGGGAACACTGAAGCTTTCTTT. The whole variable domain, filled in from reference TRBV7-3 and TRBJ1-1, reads GAGVSQTPSNKVTEKGKYVELRCDPISGHTALYWYRQSLGQGPEFLIYFQGTGAADDSGLPNDRFFAVRPEGSVSTLKIQRTERGDSAVYLCASSHRGNTEAFFGQGTRLTVV.

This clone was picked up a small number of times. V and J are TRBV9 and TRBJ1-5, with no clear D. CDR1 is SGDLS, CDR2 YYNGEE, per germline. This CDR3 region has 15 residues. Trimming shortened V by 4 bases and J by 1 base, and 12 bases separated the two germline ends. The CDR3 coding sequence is TGTGCCAGCAGCTCCGGTCCGCTAAGCAATCAGCCCCAGCATTTT. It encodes CASSSGPLSNQPQHF. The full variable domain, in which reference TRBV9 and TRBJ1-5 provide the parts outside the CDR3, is DSGVTQTPKHLITATGQRVTLRCSPRSGDLSVYWYQQSLDQGLQFLIQYYNGEERAKGNILERFSAQQFPDLHSELNLSSLELGDSALYFCASSSGPLSNQPQHFGDGTRLSIL.

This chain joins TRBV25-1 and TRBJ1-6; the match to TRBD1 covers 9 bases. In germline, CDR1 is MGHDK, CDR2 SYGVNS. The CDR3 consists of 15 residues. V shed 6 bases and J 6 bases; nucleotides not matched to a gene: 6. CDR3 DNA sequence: TGTGCCAGCAGCCTGACAGGGGGTGTTAATTCACCCCTCCACTTT. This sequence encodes CASSLTGGVNSPLHF.